The rows below give T cell receptor beta chains drawn from one sample of a study of metastatic and nonmetastatic thyroid tumors. TCRdb re-clonotyped the PCR reads through MiXCR. Of around 31,000 clones listed, 15% are singletons. Sample: blood. The receptors come from a male donor with papillary thyroid cancer or a benign thyroid nodule (not recorded which). Some clones in this sample may be carry-over from other donors' samples. Each CDR3 is given with its conserved first and last residue. The order of the fields is clone size, D gene, J gene, V gene, CDR3 DNA, CDR3 protein. D genes are given only for firm matches. Clone size is stated in some rows and not others, as once, few, many or a class when expanded.

few - TRBJ1-3 TRBV19 TGTGCCAGTAGTCGAAACGGACCCTCTGGAAACAAAATATATTTT CASSRNGPSGNKIYF
many - TRBJ1-1 TRBV10-3 TGTGCCATCAGTGAGTTGATGAACACTGAAGCTTTCTTT CAISELMNTEAFF
many - TRBJ1-5 TRBV2 TGTGCCAGCACTTCCGTGGGGGGGCGGGATCAGCCCCAGCATTTT CASTSVGGRDQPQHF
- - TRBJ2-2 TRBV11-2 TGTGCCAGCAGCTTGGTCGGGGGCGGCACCGGGGAGCTGTTTTTT CASSLVGGGTGELFF
few TRBD1 TRBJ1-5 TRBV6-5 TGTGCCAGTAGTCGGGACAGGGATGTCAATCAGCCCCAGCATTTT CASSRDRDVNQPQHF
many - TRBJ1-1 TRBV30 TGTGCCTGGAGTCTCTTATCAGGGGCCACTGAAGCTTTCTTT CAWSLLSGATEAFF
- TRBD2 TRBJ2-3 TRBV11-2 TGTGCCAGCAGCTTAGGTCCGGGACTAGCGGGAGACCGTGATACGCAGTATTTT CASSLGPGLAGDRDTQYF
many TRBD2 TRBJ2-7 TRBV19 TGTGCCAGTAGTATTGCTAGCGGATACGAGCAGTACTTC CASSIASGYEQYF
few - TRBJ2-1 TRBV19 TGTACCAGTAGTATCGTTCACGCCCCGGAGCAGTTCTTC CTSSIVHAPEQFF
many - TRBJ2-7 TRBV7-9 TGTGCCAGCAGCTTAGGTGAGACACCGAACTTC CASSLGETPNF
medium-sized - TRBJ2-5 TRBV12-3/TRBV12-4 TGTGCCAGCAGTTTAAAACCTGGGGACCAGTACTTC CASSLKPGDQYF
many TRBD2 TRBJ2-3 TRBV7-2 TGTGCCAGCAGCTTTAGGGAGGGAGAGGCAGATACGCAGTATTTT CASSFREGEADTQYF
many TRBD2 TRBJ2-3 TRBV20-1 TGCAGTGCTTCCGGACTAGCGGGGCTCACAGATACGCAGTATTTT CSASGLAGLTDTQYF
many TRBD1 TRBJ2-1 TRBV10-3 TGTGCCATCAGGGAAGGACAGGGGGCGGATGAGCAGTTCTTC CAIREGQGADEQFF
many - TRBJ1-1 TRBV4-3 TGCGCCAGCAGCCAAGGGTCAGGGGCGGACACTGAAGCTTTCTTT CASSQGSGADTEAFF
many TRBD1 TRBJ1-2 TRBV19 TGTGCCAGCGCCGAGGACAGGGGAAGTTTTGGCTATGGCTACACCTTC CASAEDRGSFGYGYTF
many TRBD1 TRBJ2-5 TRBV12-5 TGTGCTAGTGGTTTGGTACGGGACAGGGAGACCCAGTACTTC CASGLVRDRETQYF
few - TRBJ1-6 TRBV28 TGTGCCAGCAGTTTAGGTCAGCATCATTCACCCCTCCACTTT CASSLGQHHSPLHF
many - TRBJ2-2 TRBV12-5 TGTGCTAGTGGTTTGGTATTCGGGGAGCTGTTTTTT CASGLVFGELFF
- - TRBJ2-3 TRBV9 TGTGCCAGCAGCTTAGCTCTTACAGATACGCAGTATTTT CASSLALTDTQYF
many - TRBJ2-1 TRBV29-1 TGCAGCGTTGAAGGGGGGTCAGGGAAGCAGTTCTTC CSVEGGSGKQFF
once TRBD1 TRBJ2-7 TRBV6-2/TRBV6-3 TGTGCCAGCCGGACAGGCGGCGTGCAGTACTTC CASRTGGVQYF
many - TRBJ1-5 TRBV4-1 TGCGCCAGCAGCCAAGAGGTCAATCAGCCCCAGCATTTT CASSQEVNQPQHF
many - TRBJ1-2 TRBV11-2 TGTGCCAGCAGCTTAGTACAGGGACTCGCTAACTATGGCTACACCTTC CASSLVQGLANYGYTF
many TRBD1 TRBJ2-7 TRBV5-1 TGCGCCAGCAGCCGGACAGGGGGCCCCAACTACGAGCAGTACTTC CASSRTGGPNYEQYF
many - TRBJ2-7 TRBV20-1 TGCAGTGCTAGAGCGGAGGCCCTCTCCTACGAGCAGTACTTC CSARAEALSYEQYF
- TRBD2 TRBJ2-1 TRBV6-1 TGTGCCAGCAGTTGGACTAGCGGTTACAATGAGCAGTTCTTC CASSWTSGYNEQFF
medium-sized TRBD2 TRBJ2-1 TRBV6-2/TRBV6-3 TGTGCCAGCAGTTACTCGCGGGGTACTAGCGGGACTGAGCAGTTCTTC CASSYSRGTSGTEQFF
few - TRBJ2-7 TRBV19 TGTGCCAGTAGTATCCCCAACTCCCCCTACGAGCAGTACTTC CASSIPNSPYEQYF
many - TRBJ1-6 TRBV10-3 TGTGCCATCAGTGGGGACATTAATTCACCCCTCCACTTT CAISGDINSPLHF
many - TRBJ1-1 TRBV24-1 TGTGCCACCAGTGATCCTCGGGGGGGGCCAAGTGAAGCTTTCTTT CATSDPRGGPSEAFF
many - TRBJ2-7 TRBV5-6 TGTGCCAGCAGCGATCGGGACGGTAGCTCCTACGAGCAGTACTTC CASSDRDGSSYEQYF
many - TRBJ1-1 TRBV11-2 TGTGCCAGCAGCTTAGAAGGGGGGGCGGGCGCTTTCTTT CASSLEGGAGAFF
once TRBD2 TRBJ2-7 TRBV19 TGTGCCAGTAGTATCGGCACCCGGAGCGGGGGAGGCTCCTACGAGCAATACTTC CASSIGTRSGGGSYEQYF
medium-sized - TRBJ1-2 TRBV6-1 TGTGCCAGCAGTGAAGGACGACCGGGACATGGCTACACCTTC CASSEGRPGHGYTF
many TRBD2 TRBJ2-5 TRBV10-3 TGTGCCATCAGTGCGGGCGGGAGGGCCGGCGAGACCCAGTACTTC CAISAGGRAGETQYF
many - TRBJ2-2 TRBV19 TGTGCCAGTTTTGCTCGACGGGGAAACACCGGGGAGCTGTTTTTT CASFARRGNTGELFF
many - TRBJ2-7 TRBV10-3 TGTGCCATCAGTGAGATCAGGGGAAAGTACGAGCAGTACTTC CAISEIRGKYEQYF
many TRBD1 TRBJ2-7 TRBV27 TGTGCCAGCAGTTTATTTACTACAGGGGGGGAGCAGTACTTC CASSLFTTGGEQYF
many TRBD2 TRBJ2-7 TRBV5-4 TGTGCCAGCAGCTCCTACGGGACTAGTATTTACGAGCAGTACTTC CASSSYGTSIYEQYF
many TRBD1 TRBJ1-6 TRBV27 TGTGCCAGCAGTTTATATAGGACAGGGGGCGGCTCACCCCTCCACTTT CASSLYRTGGGSPLHF
medium-sized - TRBJ1-6 TRBV6-5 TGTGCCAGCAGTTCCCTGCTTATCCCGAGGGTGAATTCACCCCTCCACTTT CASSSLLIPRVNSPLHF
few - TRBJ1-2 TRBV6-2/TRBV6-3 TGTGCAAGCAGTTACGGGCAGAACTATGGTTACACCTTC CASSYGQNYGYTF
many TRBD2 TRBJ2-5 TRBV6-2/TRBV6-3 TGTGCCAGCAGTTACTCTGCTAGCGGGCGGGAGACCCAGTACTTC CASSYSASGRETQYF
many TRBD1 TRBJ2-7 TRBV6-2/TRBV6-3 TGTGCCAGCACCGACCTCGGCAGGGGGCAAGGCGAGCAGTACTTC CASTDLGRGQGEQYF
- TRBD2 TRBJ2-7 TRBV6-2/TRBV6-3 TGTGCCAGCTATAGCGGGAGTGAGCAGTACTTC CASYSGSEQYF
many TRBD2 TRBJ2-3 TRBV6-1 TGTGCCAGCAGGGGGGGGGGTTCGGCGGATACGCAGTATTTT CASRGGGSADTQYF
many TRBD1 TRBJ2-1 TRBV6-5 TGTGCCAGCAGTTACTCGAGGGGGCATGAGCAGTTCTTC CASSYSRGHEQFF
many TRBD2 TRBJ2-5 TRBV5-1 TGCGCCAGCAGCGTAACTAGCGTCGGAGAGACCCAGTACTTC CASSVTSVGETQYF
many - TRBJ1-1 TRBV2 TGTGCCAGCAGCACTCAGGGAGGCACTGAAGCTTTCTTT CASSTQGGTEAFF
- TRBD1 TRBJ2-7 TRBV7-9 TGTGCCAGCAGCTTATCGGGACAGGAGACAAGGGAGCAGTACTTC CASSLSGQETREQYF
many TRBD2 TRBJ2-7 TRBV7-9 TGTGCCAGCAGCCCCGGGACTAGCGGGAGGAGGGCTTATGAAGAGCAGTACTTC CASSPGTSGRRAYEEQYF
many TRBD1 TRBJ2-4 TRBV15 TGTGCCACCAGCTCCATGGGACAGGGTGGAGACATTCAGTACTTC CATSSMGQGGDIQYF